This T cell receptor beta chain was identified in a study of OX40 agonist ivuxolimab in advanced cancers. Anyone with autoimmune disease history or systemic immunosuppression was excluded. Method: immunoSEQ multiplex PCR; TCRdb's copy keeps in-frame clones and lacks some. The data show some 96,000 clones, more than 85% seen once. Deletions cut 0 bases from V and 3 bases from J, with 12 bases between. Germline values: CDR1 SNHLY, CDR2 FYNNEI. The CDR3 loop spans 15 amino acids. This clone has a single count. The clonotype was recovered from an adult with an advanced solid tumor such as melanoma, head and neck, liver or kidney cancer. Source: CD4+ or CD8+ T cells sorted from blood, taken in a trial of the OX40 agonist ivuxolimab. The chain combines TRBV2 with TRBJ2-7, with D possibly being TRBD2 (5 bases). The CDR3 DNA follows: TGTGCCAGCAGTGAAGCGCTTCGGGGAAACTACGAGCAGTACTTC. Residues: CASSEALRGNYEQYF.